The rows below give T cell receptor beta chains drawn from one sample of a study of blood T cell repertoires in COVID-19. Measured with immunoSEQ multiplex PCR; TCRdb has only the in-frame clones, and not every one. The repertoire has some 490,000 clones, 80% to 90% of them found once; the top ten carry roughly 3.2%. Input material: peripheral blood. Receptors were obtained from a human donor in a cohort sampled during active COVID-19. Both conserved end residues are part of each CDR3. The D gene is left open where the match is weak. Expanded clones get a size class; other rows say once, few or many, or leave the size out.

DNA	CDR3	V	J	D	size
TGTGCCAGTATCCAGCGGGAGGCCCCCGGGGAGCTGTTTTTT	CASIQREAPGELFF	TRBV19	TRBJ2-2	TRBD2	.
TGTGCCAGCAGCGGGCCGCCCCCCTATGGCTACACCTTC	CASSGPPPYGYTF	TRBV9	TRBJ1-2	.	.
TGTGCCAGCAGTTTGGACAGGCGGAACACTGAAGCTTTCTTT	CASSLDRRNTEAFF	TRBV27	TRBJ1-1	TRBD1	few
TGTGCCAGCAGCCCAACCGGGACTAGCGTTGGCTCCTACAATGAGCAGTTCTTC	CASSPTGTSVGSYNEQFF	TRBV13	TRBJ2-1	TRBD2	.
TGTGCCAGCAGTTACCTAACAGGGAGTAACGGCTACACCTTC	CASSYLTGSNGYTF	TRBV6-5	TRBJ1-2	.	.
TGTGCCAGCAGCCAAGCGGGTGGCGACACTGAAGCTTTCTTT	CASSQAGGDTEAFF	TRBV3-1/TRBV3-2	TRBJ1-1	.	.
TGTGCCAGCAGCCCGGTACTAGCGGGAGTTCGTGAGCAGTTCTTC	CASSPVLAGVREQFF	TRBV5-6	TRBJ2-1	TRBD2	.
TGTGCCAGCAGCTCCTCAGGAGGGGGCAATGGCTACACCTTC	CASSSSGGGNGYTF	TRBV7-9	TRBJ1-2	TRBD1	few
TGTGCCAGTAGTATAGTACAGGGAGAGAGGAATGGCTACACCTTC	CASSIVQGERNGYTF	TRBV19	TRBJ1-2	.	.
TGCGCCAGCAGCTTGGACGGGACTGGGACCTACGAGCAGTACTTC	CASSLDGTGTYEQYF	TRBV5-1	TRBJ2-7	.	.
TGTGCCAGCAGTTATGTTGTAGGGGGGGACACTGAAGCTTTCTTT	CASSYVVGGDTEAFF	TRBV6-5	TRBJ1-1	.	.